This passage covers 27 T cell receptor beta chains from one sample sequenced in a study of cytomegalovirus exposure and HLA in healthy donors. Some clones are missing from TCRdb's copy, which holds only in-frame ones; the method was immunoSEQ multiplex PCR. The sample lists roughly 150,000 clones, roughly 86% occurring once. The sequenced sample was PBMCs. Source of these receptors: a woman aged 18 to 35 in good health and CMV-seropositive.

The chain is built from TRBV9 and TRBJ2-7, with unresolved D. This CDR3 is 15 amino acids long. V shed 0 bases and J shed 3 bases, with 13 bases lying between them. Germline CDR1 SGDLS, CDR2 YYNGEE. The CDR3: CASSVAATVGYEQYF. The CDR3 region has the DNA TGTGCCAGCAGCGTAGCGGCCACAGTGGGCTACGAGCAGTACTTC.

The chain uses TRBV2 and TRBJ2-1, with D perhaps TRBD2 (5 bases). Germline values: CDR1 SNHLY, CDR2 FYNNEI. Trimming shortened V by 2 bases and J by 11 bases, and 10 bases separated the two germline ends. CDR3 length equals 12 residues. The CDR3, as DNA: TGTGCCAGCAGTGAATGGTCGGGAAAGCAGTTCTTC. Encoded protein: CASSEWSGKQFF.

This clone has just a few counts. The chain uses TRBV5-4 and TRBJ2-7; 11 nucleotides match TRBD1. Germline assignment: CDR1 SGHNT and CDR2 YYREEE (reference sequence). The V and J ends lost 5 bases and 2 bases, in that order; junction bases with no gene match: 6. This CDR3 spans 15 amino acids. The CDR3 sequence is CASRDGQGAPYEQYF. Here the CDR3 DNA reads TGTGCCAGCAGGGACGGACAGGGGGCGCCCTACGAGCAGTACTTC.

The rearrangement links TRBV2 to TRBJ2-3, with a weak D call TRBD1 (6 bases). The CDR3 runs to 16 residues. Per germline, CDR1 SNHLY and CDR2 FYNNEI. Trimming cost V 0 bases and J 4 bases, with 14 bases left between them. The CDR3 DNA is TGTGCCAGCAGTGAAGCTCCCGTGCCAGGGGCAGATACGCAGTATTTT. Protein sequence: CASSEAPVPGADTQYF.

In its sample, this clone was seen a few times. The rearrangement links TRBV6-6 to TRBJ1-2; 7 bases map to TRBD1. CDR3 size: 15 residues. The trim removed 5 bases at V and 0 bases at J, leaving 6 bases unmatched. CDR1 is MNHNY, CDR2 SVGAGI, per germline (reference sequence). CDR3 DNA sequence: TGTGCCAGCAGTACCCGGGACAGAGCTAACTATGGCTACACCTTC. It encodes CASSTRDRANYGYTF.

The chain carries TRBV14 and TRBJ2-7; 11 bases are shared with TRBD1. Germline-derived CDR1 and CDR2 are SGHDN and FVKESK. V lost 5 bases to trimming and J lost 4 bases; unmatched junction nucleotides: 4. The CDR3 is made up of 14 amino acids. CDR3 DNA sequence: TGTGCCAGCAGCGCCGGACAGGGGGCTTACGAGCAGTACTTC. Its translation is CASSAGQGAYEQYF.

The J gene is TRBJ2-4, the V gene TRBV12-5; D gene unclear. Trimming stripped 7 bases from V and 5 bases from J, with 9 bases between. The CDR3 has 12 residues. Germline CDR1 reads LGHNT; CDR2 reads FRNRAP. The CDR3 DNA reads as TGTGCTAGTGCCCTCCGCGAAAACATTCAGTACTTC. Its protein product is CASALRENIQYF.

This clone was recorded once. V and J are TRBV15 and TRBJ2-7, with no clear D. Germline V CDR1 and CDR2: LNHNV, YYDKDF (reference sequence). V was cut by 0 bases and J by 3 bases, with 6 bases left in between. This CDR3 region has 13 residues. Here the CDR3 DNA reads TGTGCCACCAGCAGAGAGCCGGGCTACGAGCAGTACTTC. It is translated as CATSREPGYEQYF.

The rearrangement links TRBV28 to TRBJ1-4; 9 bases fit TRBD1. Per the germline V gene, CDR1 is MDHEN and CDR2 is SYDVKM. CDR3 length: 14 residues. V lost 3 bases and J lost 7; bases outside the gene matches: 3. CDR3 amino acids: CASSLGTGLEKLFF. CDR3 sequence (DNA): TGTGCCAGCAGTTTGGGGACAGGGCTTGAAAAACTGTTTTTT.

This rearrangement joins TRBV7-3 to TRBJ2-2; the match to TRBD1 covers 7 bases. The CDR3 totals 15 residues. Germline CDR1 is SGHTA and CDR2 is FQGTGA. The junction had 4 bases not matched to a gene; V was cut back by 2 bases and J by 4 bases. CDR3 loop: CASSLEGALTGELFF. The DNA for the CDR3 is TGTGCCAGCAGCTTAGAGGGGGCGCTCACCGGGGAGCTGTTTTTT.

The V and J genes are TRBV10-1 and TRBJ2-5; 9 positions match TRBD2. The CDR3 contains 14 residues. Looked up from germline, CDR1 is WNHNN and CDR2 is SYGVQD (reference sequence). V lost 10 bases, J lost 2 bases, and 8 bases stayed unmatched. The CDR3 DNA is TGCGCCACCTCCCCTGGACTAGCGCAAGAGACCCAGTACTTC. Translated, it gives CATSPGLAQETQYF.

The chain combines TRBV6-1 with TRBJ2-7; 8 bases are shared with TRBD1. Germline assignment: CDR1 MNHNS and CDR2 SASEGT. J lost 3 bases, V lost 3 bases, and 10 bases had no gene match. There are 16 residues in the CDR3. DNA of the CDR3: TGTGCCAGCAGTGAGAGTATGGGGACAGGCCACTACGAGCAGTACTTC. Translated: CASSESMGTGHYEQYF.

The chain combines TRBV7-2 with TRBJ2-1, with D maybe TRBD1 (6 bases). V shed 2 bases and J shed 8 bases, with 16 bases lying between them. This CDR3 has 15 residues. Germline V lookup: CDR1 SGHTA, CDR2 FQGNSA. The CDR3 sequence: CASSLRGRTVHEQFF. CDR3 DNA: TGTGCCAGCAGCTTAAGGGGAAGGACAGTCCATGAGCAGTTCTTC.

The chain is built from TRBV2 and TRBJ2-5; 15 nucleotides agree with TRBD2. This CDR3 spans 16 amino acids. Germline assignment: CDR1 SNHLY and CDR2 FYNNEI. Trimming removed 5 bases from V and 4 bases from J; junction bases left unmatched: 5. CDR3 bases: TGTGCCAGCAGTACCGGACTAGCGGGAGGGTTAGAGACCCAGTACTTC. Protein: CASSTGLAGGLETQYF. The whole variable domain, remainder taken from reference TRBV2 and TRBJ2-5, is EPEVTQTPSHQVTQMGQEVILRCVPISNHLYFYWYRQILGQKVEFLVSFYNNEISEKSEIFDDQFSVERPDGSNFTLKIRSTKLEDSAMYFCASSTGLAGGLETQYFGPGTRLLVL.

The CDR3 bases are TGTGCCAGCAGTTACCAGGGATTCGCAACTAATGAAAAACTGTTTTTT. Amino acid sequence: CASSYQGFATNEKLFF. The chain has TRBV6-5 and TRBJ1-4, with D perhaps matching TRBD1 (5 bases). The CDR3 length is 16 residues. Trimming removed 2 bases at V and 0 bases at J, with 10 bases between. Germline CDR1 reads MNHEY; CDR2 reads SVGAGI.

This clone was found once. V and J are TRBV6-1 and TRBJ1-2, with 9 bases lining up with TRBD1. This CDR3 region has 14 residues. Trimming removed 7 bases from V and 4 bases from J; junction bases left unmatched: 7. Germline V gives CDR1 MNHNS, CDR2 SASEGT. The CDR3 here is CASNTGGATYGYTF. CDR3 bases: TGTGCCAGCAACACAGGGGGCGCGACCTATGGCTACACCTTC.

V usage is TRBV28 and J usage is TRBJ2-1; TRBD2 aligns across 12 bases. Trimming took 6 bases from V and 7 from J; bases not matched to a gene: 10. The CDR3 has 16 residues. CDR1 and CDR2 from the germline V gene are MDHEN and SYDVKM. The CDR3 coding sequence is TGTGCCAGCAGCGCTCAACTAGCGGGAGGAATAAATGAGCAGTTCTTC. This sequence encodes CASSAQLAGGINEQFF.

The rearrangement joins TRBV28 to TRBJ2-7; possibly TRBD1 for D (5 bases). V lost 1 base and J lost 2, with 12 bases in between. The CDR3 is 15 amino acids. The germline CDR1 and CDR2 sequences are MDHEN and SYDVKM. CDR3 DNA sequence: TGTGCCAGCAGTTTATTCCGGACAATCACCTACGAGCAGTACTTC. Translating gives CASSLFRTITYEQYF.

The chain has TRBV11-2 and TRBJ2-7; D not certain. Trimming took off 5 bases at V and 1 base at J, with 3 bases between the two ends. CDR1 and CDR2 (germline): SGHAT, FQNNGV. This CDR3 contains 11 residues. The CDR3 sequence is CASSQSYEQYF. Written as DNA, the CDR3 is TGTGCCAGCAGCCAATCCTACGAGCAGTACTTC.

This clone showed up just once. The chain couples TRBV19 to TRBJ1-5; D unresolved. The CDR3 totals 11 residues. Germline CDR1 is LNHDA and CDR2 is SQIVND (reference sequence). Trimming shortened V by 3 bases and J by 11 bases, and 8 bases separated the two germline ends. In nucleotides, the CDR3 is TGTGCCAGTAGTATGGAGCGGGCCCAGCATTTT. This sequence encodes CASSMERAQHF.

This chain connects TRBV27 to TRBJ2-7; D remains ambiguous. Deletions cut 0 bases from V and 7 bases from J, with 13 bases between. This CDR3 has 14 residues. The V gene's germline CDR1 is MNHEY and CDR2 SMNVEV (reference sequence). The CDR3 protein is CASSLSGVSREQYF. CDR3 in DNA: TGTGCCAGCAGTTTATCTGGAGTATCTCGGGAGCAGTACTTC.

This rearrangement joins TRBV2 to TRBJ2-5, with 12 bases identical to TRBD2. Trimming cost V 3 bases and J 2 bases; bases outside gene matches: 7. Germline CDR1 reads SNHLY; CDR2 reads FYNNEI. The CDR3 is 17 amino acids. For the CDR3, the DNA is TGTGCCAGCAGTGACCTCGGACTAGCGGGGTTACAAGAGACCCAGTACTTC. Residues: CASSDLGLAGLQETQYF. Together with reference TRBV2 and TRBJ2-5, the CDR3 gives the full variable domain: EPEVTQTPSHQVTQMGQEVILRCVPISNHLYFYWYRQILGQKVEFLVSFYNNEISEKSEIFDDQFSVERPDGSNFTLKIRSTKLEDSAMYFCASSDLGLAGLQETQYFGPGTRLLVL.

The genes are TRBV5-1 and TRBJ2-7; TRBD1 might be the D (6 bases). Germline CDR1 is SGHRS and CDR2 is YFSETQ. The CDR3 sequence is 15 residues long. V was cut by 5 bases and J by 0 bases, with 15 bases left in between. CDR3 sequence: CASRRQDTSSYEQYF. The CDR3 DNA follows: TGCGCCAGCAGAAGACAGGATACGAGCTCCTACGAGCAGTACTTC. The complete variable domain, with remaining parts taken from reference TRBV5-1 and TRBJ2-7, reads KAGVTQTPRYLIKTRGQQVTLSCSPISGHRSVSWYQQTPGQGLQFLFEYFSETQRNKGNFPGRFSGRQFSNSRSEMNVSTLELGDSALYLCASRRQDTSSYEQYFGPGTRLTVT.

This sequence joins TRBV7-9 and TRBJ2-3; 7 bases map to TRBD2. This CDR3 region has 14 residues. The V gene end was trimmed by 3 bases and the J gene end by 3 bases; junction bases not matched to a gene: 3. Germline V CDR1 and CDR2: SEHNR, FQNEAQ (reference sequence). The CDR3 is CASSFGGRTDTQYF. Written as DNA, the CDR3 is TGTGCCAGCAGCTTCGGCGGGAGAACAGATACGCAGTATTTT.

This clone has a handful of counts. V is TRBV7-6 and J is TRBJ1-1; D is ambiguous. V lost 5 bases to trimming and J lost 2 bases, with 12 bases between them. The CDR3 is 14 residues long. Germline V CDR1 and CDR2: SGHVS, FNYEAQ. The CDR3 sequence: CASSLRTDNTEAFF. The CDR3 bases are TGTGCCAGCAGCCTAAGAACAGATAACACTGAAGCTTTCTTT.

This chain connects TRBV9 to TRBJ2-5; TRBD1 matches 10 bases. Per germline, CDR1 SGDLS and CDR2 YYNGEE. With 3 bases clipped from V and 0 bases from J, the junction kept 2 bases outside the gene matches. The CDR3 is 15 residues long. The CDR3 reads CASSATGGDQETQYF. DNA of the CDR3: TGTGCCAGCAGCGCGACAGGGGGCGACCAAGAGACCCAGTACTTC.

The chain employs TRBV19 and TRBJ1-2, with 8 bases that match TRBD1. The V gene end was trimmed by 0 bases and the J gene end by 5 bases; junction bases not matched to a gene: 5. The CDR3 sequence is 15 residues long. Germline CDR1 is LNHDA and CDR2 is SQIVND (reference sequence). This chain's CDR3 is CASSIDPRTGYGYTF. The CDR3 region has the DNA TGTGCCAGTAGTATAGATCCTCGGACAGGGTATGGCTACACCTTC.